This entry lists 19 T cell receptor beta chains sequenced from one sample in a study of PD-1 blockade in classical Hodgkin lymphoma. Only in-frame clones appear in the TCRdb table, and some are missing; sequencing was by immunoSEQ multiplex PCR. The profile shows 15,000 to 20,000 clones, about 85% of them singletons. Each patient experienced a relapse that followed autologous stem cell transplantation, and brentuximab vedotin exposure varied. The study purified CD4+ T cells from thawed PBMCs using magnetic negative selection. Material: CD4+ T cells from blood, obtained at baseline. These receptors all stem from a human donor with classical Hodgkin lymphoma.

V usage is TRBV28 and J usage is TRBJ2-5; D is uncertain. Per germline, CDR1 MDHEN and CDR2 SYDVKM. The CDR3 loop spans 12 amino acids. V gave up 6 bases and J gave up 5 bases, with 10 bases separating them. DNA for the CDR3: TGTGCCAGCAGAAGGAGAAGCGAGACCCAGTACTTC. Residues: CASRRRSETQYF.

This chain uses TRBV5-8 with TRBJ2-2, with D possibly TRBD1 on 6 matching bases. Trimming shortened V by 4 bases and J by 6 bases, and 19 bases separated the two germline ends. Germline V gene sequence: CDR1 SGHTS, CDR2 YDEGEE. The CDR3 loop spans 16 amino acids. The CDR3 bases are TGTGCCAGCAGCGCCATCAGGGGCTGGGACCCCGGGGAGCTGTTTTTT. Residues: CASSAIRGWDPGELFF.

The chain uses TRBV2 and TRBJ1-4, with D unresolved. The V and J ends lost 6 bases and 0 bases respectively, with 11 bases between them. The V gene's germline CDR1 is SNHLY and CDR2 FYNNEI. CDR3 length: 15 residues. CDR3 DNA: TGTGCCAGCAGCCTATTAAAAACAACTAATGAAAAACTGTTTTTT. This codes for CASSLLKTTNEKLFF.

This chain connects TRBV2 to TRBJ1-5; possibly TRBD1 for D (6 bases). V dropped 4 bases and J dropped 4 bases, with 17 bases sitting between them. The CDR3 sequence is 16 residues long. CDR1 and CDR2 (germline): SNHLY, FYNNEI. The CDR3 DNA is TGTGCCAGCAGTGTAGGGGGGGGCTCTGGGAATCAGCCCCAGCATTTT. It encodes CASSVGGGSGNQPQHF.

The rearrangement links TRBV6-1 to TRBJ2-3; D is unresolved. This CDR3 comprises 15 residues. With 2 bases removed from V and 2 bases from J, the gap between germline ends came to 11 bases. Germline lookup yields CDR1 MNHNS and CDR2 SASEGT. The CDR3 region has the DNA TGTGCCAGCAGTGAATCACATGATTACACAGATACGCAGTATTTT. This sequence encodes CASSESHDYTDTQYF.

Only a few counts were recorded for this clone. The V call is TRBV28, the J call TRBJ1-1; 11 nucleotides align to TRBD1. The trim removed 4 bases at V and 8 bases at J, leaving 3 bases unmatched. CDR1 MDHEN and CDR2 SYDVKM come from the germline V gene. CDR3 size: 13 residues. For the CDR3, the DNA is TGTGCCAGCAGTTACGGACAGGGGGCCGAAGCTTTCTTT. As protein: CASSYGQGAEAFF.

The J gene is TRBJ1-5, the V gene TRBV29-1; D ambiguous. Trimming stripped 7 bases from V and 0 bases from J, with 7 bases between. Germline V gene lookup returns CDR1 SQVTM and CDR2 ANQGSEA. This CDR3 is built from 12 residues. In nucleotides, the CDR3 is TGCAGCGCTGGCACTAGCAATCAGCCCCAGCATTTT. Residues: CSAGTSNQPQHF.

The chain is built from TRBV10-2 and TRBJ2-2; D remains unclear. The germline V gene encodes CDR1 WSHSY and CDR2 SAAADI. Trimming took 5 bases from V and 4 from J, leaving 11 bases between them. The CDR3 extends over 14 amino acids. The CDR3 region has the DNA TGCGCCAGCAGTCAAGGGTTCAGCACCGGGGAGCTGTTTTTT. As protein: CASSQGFSTGELFF.

The chain uses TRBV5-6 and TRBJ2-3; D gene ambiguous. V shed 5 bases and J shed 1 base, with 14 bases lying between them. The CDR3 is 15 amino acids. Looked up from germline, CDR1 is SGHDT and CDR2 is YYEEEE. CDR3 residues: CASSQITDRTDTQYF. The CDR3 coding sequence is TGTGCCAGCAGTCAAATCACGGACCGCACAGATACGCAGTATTTT.

This rearrangement joins TRBV18 to TRBJ1-1, with TRBD1 identical over 7 bases. V gave up 5 bases and J gave up 1 base; unmatched junction bases: 13. There are 17 residues in the CDR3. Germline CDR1 and CDR2: KGHSH and LQKENI. The CDR3 bases are TGTGCCAGCTCATCACGGACAGGCGGGAGCTCGAACACTGAAGCTTTCTTT. Its protein is CASSSRTGGSSNTEAFF.

V gene TRBV30 combines with J gene TRBJ2-3, with D perhaps TRBD1 or TRBD2 (5 bases each). The CDR3 runs 12 residues. The V end was cut by 5 bases, the J end by 6 bases, with 12 bases between. CDR1 is GTSNPN and CDR2 is SVGIG in the germline V gene (reference sequence). Here the CDR3 DNA reads TGTGCCTGGGGGGGTGGGGAGGATACGCAGTATTTT. It specifies CAWGGGEDTQYF.

This chain links TRBV5-5 with TRBJ1-5; possibly TRBD1 for D (5 bases). This CDR3 has 16 residues. From germline, CDR1 is SGHKS and CDR2 YYEKEE (reference sequence). Trimming stripped 0 bases from V and 4 bases from J, with 14 bases between. CDR3: CASSLATFRANQPQHF. CDR3 bases: TGTGCCAGCAGCTTGGCTACGTTCAGGGCGAATCAGCCCCAGCATTTT. The variable domain in full, with the rest retrieved from reference TRBV5-5 and TRBJ1-5, is DAGVTQSPTHLIKTRGQQVTLRCSPISGHKSVSWYQQVLGQGPQFIFQYYEKEERGRGNFPDRFSARQFPNYSSELNVNALLLGDSALYLCASSLATFRANQPQHFGDGTRLSIL.

J is TRBJ1-3 and V is TRBV6-5; possible D gene TRBD1, 5 bases. CDR3 length: 14 residues. The V end lost 4 bases, the J end lost 5 bases, and 12 bases lay between the germline ends. The V gene's germline CDR1 is MNHEY and CDR2 SVGAGI. CDR3 loop: CASSWQGGRNTIYF. The CDR3 region has the DNA TGTGCCAGCAGTTGGCAGGGAGGGAGAAACACCATATATTTT.

The chain has TRBV27 and TRBJ1-1; the match to TRBD1 covers 7 bases. The CDR3 is 16 amino acids. Per the germline V gene, CDR1 is MNHEY and CDR2 is SMNVEV (reference sequence). The junction had 11 bases not matched to a gene; V was cut back by 5 bases and J by 2 bases. DNA for the CDR3: TGTGCCAGCAGTCCCCGACAGGGTTCTATTAACACTGAAGCTTTCTTT. This translates into CASSPRQGSINTEAFF.

This sequence joins TRBV4-2 and TRBJ1-2; the D gene is possibly TRBD1 (6 bases). In germline, CDR1 is LGHNA, CDR2 YNFKEQ. V was pared by 3 bases and J by 8 bases, with 13 bases between. This CDR3 is built from 13 residues. Here the CDR3 DNA reads TGTGCCAGCAGCCATCAACAGGGTCGAGGCTACACCTTC. It specifies CASSHQQGRGYTF.

The chain is built from TRBV5-1 and TRBJ2-7; 7 bases line up with TRBD1. J gave up 4 bases and V 0 bases, and 4 bases lay outside the gene matches. This CDR3 is 14 amino acids long. Germline values: CDR1 SGHRS, CDR2 YFSETQ. CDR3 amino acids: CASSLEGGRYEQYF. Written as DNA, the CDR3 is TGCGCCAGCAGCTTGGAAGGGGGCCGGTACGAGCAGTACTTC.

The chain combines TRBV11-1 with TRBJ1-5; weak D call: TRBD1 (6 bases). CDR1 and CDR2 from the germline V gene are SGHAT and FQDESV (reference sequence). This CDR3 spans 15 amino acids. Trimming removed 3 bases from V and 2 bases from J, with 11 bases in between. The CDR3 here is CASSFGQTGNQPQHF. The DNA for the CDR3 is TGTGCCAGCAGCTTCGGACAGACGGGCAATCAGCCCCAGCATTTT.

V is TRBV10-3 and J is TRBJ2-6; D unclear. Trimming took off 0 bases at V and 0 bases at J, with 3 bases between the two ends. The CDR3 runs to 15 residues. The germline V gene encodes CDR1 ENHRY and CDR2 SYGVKD. The CDR3 nucleotides are TGTGCCATCAGTGAGTCAGGCTCTGGGGCCAACGTCCTGACTTTC. This sequence encodes CAISESGSGANVLTF.

This chain uses TRBV28 with TRBJ1-5; 7 bases line up with TRBD1. The germline CDR1 and CDR2 sequences are MDHEN and SYDVKM. V was pared by 6 bases and J by 9 bases, with 11 bases of the junction left unmatched. This CDR3 is built from 14 residues. The CDR3 coding sequence is TGTGCCAGCAGCTCGGGACAGTTAAGACCGCCCCAGCATTTT. Translating it yields CASSSGQLRPPQHF.